Presented here are 10 T cell receptor beta chains from one specimen sequenced in a study of blood T cell repertoires in COVID-19. The data were produced by immunoSEQ multiplex PCR, yet TCRdb's version contains in-frame clones alone and is incomplete. The sample holds roughly 60,000 clones, about 81% seen once. Sequencing used peripheral blood. These TCRs come from a man older than 75 with acute or convalescent COVID-19.

This chain joins TRBV5-6 and TRBJ1-2, with D perhaps matching TRBD1 (6 bases). The germline V gene has CDR1 SGHDT and CDR2 YYEEEE. Trimming pared 1 base from V and 6 bases from J, leaving 13 bases between. This CDR3 is 14 amino acids long. This chain's CDR3 is CASSLYRTENGYTF. CDR3 DNA sequence: TGTGCCAGCAGCTTGTATCGGACAGAGAATGGCTACACCTTC.

Only a few counts were recorded for this clone. Within the sample, other DNA sequences also encode this same CDR3. This chain uses TRBV4-1 with TRBJ1-1; tentative D call: TRBD1 (6 bases). The CDR3 extends over 14 amino acids. Between the trimmed V and J ends, which lost 0 bases and 4 bases, there was a span of 9 bases. CDR1 and CDR2 from the germline V gene are MGHRA and YSYEKL. Written as DNA, the CDR3 is TGCGCCAGCAGCCAAGATATGGGGGCCACTGAAGCTTTCTTT. This gives the protein CASSQDMGATEAFF.

This clone was recorded a few times. The CDR3 loop is CASNDRQGGEQYF. The CDR3 bases are TGTGCCAGCAACGACAGACAGGGGGGAGAGCAGTACTTC. The chain recombines TRBV6-5 with TRBJ2-7, with 9 bases that match TRBD1. CDR1 is MNHEY and CDR2 is SVGAGI in the germline V gene. This CDR3 contains 13 residues. Trimming cost V 7 bases and J 7 bases; bases outside gene matches: 8.

The chain carries TRBV5-8 and TRBJ2-3; D not resolved. V lost 9 bases, J lost 8 bases, and 10 bases lay in between. Germline CDR1 reads SGHTS; CDR2 reads YDEGEE. CDR3 length equals 10 residues. CDR3 in DNA: TGTGCCAACGGTCGTGTTACGCAGTATTTT. Translation: CANGRVTQYF.

The chain employs TRBV10-3 and TRBJ2-2; tentative D call: TRBD1 (6 bases). V was pared by 6 bases and J by 5 bases, with 19 bases between. Germline V lookup: CDR1 ENHRY, CDR2 SYGVKD. The CDR3 runs 16 residues. CDR3: CAIRGTGMVVTGELFF. The CDR3, as DNA: TGTGCCATCAGAGGAACAGGGATGGTTGTAACCGGGGAGCTGTTTTTT.

The genes are TRBV27 and TRBJ1-4, with 8 bases lining up with TRBD1. The V gene's germline CDR1 is MNHEY and CDR2 SMNVEV (reference sequence). After removal of 7 bases from V and 4 bases from J, the junction contained 5 bases not matched to a gene. The length of the CDR3 is 14 residues. This CDR3 reads CASTRTGINEKLFF. The CDR3 DNA follows: TGTGCCAGCACTCGGACAGGGATTAATGAAAAACTGTTTTTT.

The sample holds one count of this clone. This rearrangement joins TRBV7-9 to TRBJ1-6; 7 positions agree with TRBD1. Germline lookup yields CDR1 SEHNR and CDR2 FQNEAQ (reference sequence). This CDR3 comprises 14 residues. Trimming cost V 4 bases and J 7 bases; bases outside gene matches: 4. CDR3 loop: CASSSGTANSPLHF. The CDR3, as DNA: TGTGCCAGCAGCTCAGGGACAGCAAATTCACCCCTCCACTTT. Full variable domain (missing parts from reference TRBV7-9 and TRBJ1-6): DTGVSQNPRHKITKRGQNVTFRCDPISEHNRLYWYRQTLGQGPEFLTYFQNEAQLEKSRLLSDRFSAERPKGSFSTLEIQRTEQGDSAMYLCASSSGTANSPLHFGNGTRLTVT.

The chain carries TRBV5-6 and TRBJ1-1; 9 nucleotides agree with TRBD1. Germline loops: CDR1 SGHDT, CDR2 YYEEEE. Trimming took 3 bases from V and 6 from J; bases not matched to a gene: 18. The CDR3 loop spans 18 amino acids. The CDR3 protein is CASSSSAGTGFFSAEAFF. In DNA, the CDR3 is TGTGCCAGCAGCTCGAGCGCCGGGACAGGGTTTTTTAGCGCTGAAGCTTTCTTT.

This chain joins TRBV19 and TRBJ1-6, with D possibly being TRBD1 (6 bases). Trimming removed 3 bases at V and 7 bases at J, with 22 bases between. The CDR3 runs to 18 residues. CDR1 is LNHDA, CDR2 SQIVND, per germline (reference sequence). The CDR3 sequence is CASSMGQGGGAWNSPLHF. The CDR3 region has the DNA TGTGCCAGTAGTATGGGGCAAGGGGGGGGAGCTTGGAATTCACCCCTCCACTTT.

Here the CDR3 reads CASSLELGQLNTEAFF. CDR3 DNA sequence: TGCGCCAGCAGCTTGGAATTGGGACAGCTGAACACTGAAGCTTTCTTT. J is TRBJ1-1 and V is TRBV5-1; 7 positions agree with TRBD1. The CDR3 runs 16 residues. V shed 0 bases and J 0 bases; nucleotides not matched to a gene: 5. Germline lookup yields CDR1 SGHRS and CDR2 YFSETQ.